The next 3 T cell receptor beta chains were all read from a single sample in a study of blood T cell repertoires in COVID-19. Sequencing used immunoSEQ multiplex PCR; TCRdb keeps in-frame clones, though not all of them. This sample has about 83,000 clones; approximately 86% occur once, and the top ten carry 3%. The sample taken for sequencing was peripheral blood. The receptors here all came from a woman aged 50 to 65 with active or convalescent COVID-19.

This clone occurred once. The gene calls are TRBV3-1 (or the pseudogene TRBV3-2) and TRBJ1-2; D is perhaps TRBD1 (6 bases). Germline lookup yields CDR1 LGHDT and CDR2 YNNKEL (reference sequence). Trimming cost V 0 bases and J 3 bases, with 17 bases left between them. The CDR3 sequence is 17 residues long. CDR3 DNA sequence: TGTGCCAGCAGCCAAGATGGGGGGGCGAGGCGGTACTATGGCTACACCTTC. It translates to CASSQDGGARRYYGYTF.

V gene TRBV19 combines with J gene TRBJ2-3; 8 positions agree with TRBD2. After removal of 5 bases from V and 6 bases from J, the junction contained 7 bases not matched to a gene. The length of the CDR3 is 14 residues. Germline CDR1 LNHDA, CDR2 SQIVND (reference sequence). CDR3 DNA: TGTGCCAGTAGTCCCGGGACTAGAGGCGATACGCAGTATTTT. This gives the protein CASSPGTRGDTQYF.

The rearrangement joins TRBV29-1 to TRBJ1-4; no clear D gene. Germline CDR1 is SQVTM and CDR2 is ANQGSEA. Trimming pared 4 bases from V and 2 bases from J, leaving 11 bases between. The CDR3 sequence is 14 residues long. The CDR3 DNA is TGCAGCGTTGGATTGGGCCCCACTAATGAAAAACTGTTTTTT. Translating it yields CSVGLGPTNEKLFF. Combining the CDR3 with reference TRBV29-1 and TRBJ1-4 gives the whole variable domain SAVISQKPSRDICQRGTSLTIQCQVDSQVTMMFWYRQQPGQSLTLIATANQGSEATYESGFVIDKFPISRPNLTFSTLTVSNMSPEDSSIYLCSVGLGPTNEKLFFGSGTQLSVL.